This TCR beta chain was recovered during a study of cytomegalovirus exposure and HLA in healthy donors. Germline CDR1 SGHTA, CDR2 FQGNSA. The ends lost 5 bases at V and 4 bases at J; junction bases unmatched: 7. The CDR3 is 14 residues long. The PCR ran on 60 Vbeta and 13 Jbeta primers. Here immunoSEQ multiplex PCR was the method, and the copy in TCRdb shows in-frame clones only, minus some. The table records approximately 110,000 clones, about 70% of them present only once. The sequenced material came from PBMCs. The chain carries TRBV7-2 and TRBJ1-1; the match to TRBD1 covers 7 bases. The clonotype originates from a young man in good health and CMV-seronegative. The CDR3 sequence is CASSNRQGLTEAFF. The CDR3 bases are TGTGCCAGCAGCAACCGACAGGGTCTCACTGAAGCTTTCTTT.